This T cell receptor beta chain was sequenced during a study of identical twins. Notes on the study in general: For zero-insertion analyses, partial confounding could come from invariant MAIT and iNKT cells.

This clonotype turned up a few times. As yet, its antigen is unknown. TCRdb called the 5' RACE reads again in MiXCR, with one record for every CDR3 protein. Of 450,000 or so distinct CDR3 sequences detected, roughly 13% appear once; the ten largest clones hold approximately 0.98%. CDR3 length: 14 amino acids. Germline assignment: CDR1 SQVTM and CDR2 ANQGSEA. Trimming removed 4 bases from V and 7 bases from J; junction bases left unmatched: 7. The same data also went into a second study, on yellow fever vaccine responses in identical twins. That investigation notes: Twins' vaccine T cell response reportedly seemed partly convergent, partly personalized.

The sequence was obtained from a woman between 18 and 29 years old in good health. Source material: CD4+ T cells sorted from blood. The rearrangement links TRBV29-1 to TRBJ2-3, with TRBD2 matching over 11 bases. The CDR3 DNA is TGCAGCGTTGGACTAGCGGGATTAGTATATACGCAGTATTTT. It is translated as CSVGLAGLVYTQYF.